This TCR beta chain derives from a study of blood T cell repertoires in COVID-19 (dated by TCRdb to 2020 to 2021). With respect to the entire study: Samples from collaborators originated in the United States, Italy and Spain and spanned both the acute and convalescent phases of COVID-19. The prospective study material was composed of cDNA or gDNA derived from T cells, B-cell-depleted T cells, or PBMCs. Deeply sampled blood TCRbeta repertoires from subjects exposed to, actively infected with, or recovered from COVID-19 were included in the dataset. The repertoires were released in a freely available public database meant as a resource for research on the immune response to SARS-CoV-2. Samples came from the ongoing ImmuneRACE study (first 160 participants) plus 1,254 subjects from 6 global collaborators. Sample metadata almost always included a de-identified subject ID, COVID-19 status, age in years and sex. Where HLA class I and class II types were available, the types were taken from metadata supplied by the sample provider, not from assay-based typing.

The germline V gene sets CDR1 to SGHAT and CDR2 to FQNNGV. V lost 4 bases and J lost 4 bases, and the count of bases not matched to a germline gene is 4. The CDR3 runs 14 residues from the cysteine to the phenylalanine. The entry retains the CDR3 DNA only, 42 bases that are in frame from base 1. Comments on this clone: Its antigen target is currently unknown. Nothing much larger sits one base from this clone, and base qualities are not available.

A second Seattle source provided samples from volunteer blood donors who had recovered from COVID-19. Whole blood was collected in K2EDTA tubes by collaborating institutions according to the institutions' own protocols. For TCRbeta analysis, collaborators shipped samples as frozen whole blood, isolated PBMCs, or DNA extracted from either of those sample types. The research as a whole found: How much clinical and demographic metadata was included differed by source and by participant, and the metadata was provided uncurated.

The immunoSEQ Assay, a bias-controlled multiplex PCR, was used to amplify TCRbeta CDR3 regions from genomic DNA. The source study handled its data this way. The number of nucleated cells in each sample was estimated from the amplification of reference gene primers within the assay. To quantify the absolute abundance of each unique TCRbeta CDR3 rearrangement, sequence reads were collapsed and filtered. For each sample, productive Simpson clonality was calculated as the square root of Simpson's diversity index over productive rearrangements. Not all clones reach the TCRdb copy of this immuneACCESS table, which keeps in-frame sequences only. Checked studies attribute under half of the gap to unresolved V genes and leave the rest unexplained. The DNA was the basis for D and trimming; V, J and clone size are from that table. A total of about 220,000 clones appear in this sample, around four fifths of them only once. Together, the top ten hold approximately 5% of the sample.

This receptor was obtained from a woman between 55 and 75 years old who had recovered from COVID-19. Sequencing was done on a sample of peripheral blood. The chain employs TRBV11-2 and TRBJ2-5; 9 bases in the junction line up with TRBD1. Here the CDR3 is given as CASSSGTGRETQYF. The nucleotide sequence reads TGTGCCAGCAGCTCCGGGACAGGGAGAGAGACCCAGTACTTC.